Listed below are T cell receptor beta chains from one sample, sequenced in a study of beta chain features in type 1 diabetes. Using immunoSEQ multiplex PCR, the repertoire was profiled, and TCRdb retains in-frame clones only, with some absent. Of around 110,000 clones listed, roughly 15% are singletons. Input material: central memory CD4+ T cells from blood. These receptors originate from a man aged 30 to 39 with type 1 diabetes. CDR3s include the opening cysteine and the closing phenylalanine or tryptophan. Each record gives: J gene, V gene, CDR3 protein.

J gene: TRBJ2-7
V gene: TRBV18
CDR3 protein: CASSSQGPAGAYEQYF

J gene: TRBJ2-3
V gene: TRBV7-2
CDR3 protein: CASGSRPDTQYF

J gene: TRBJ2-2
V gene: TRBV7-2
CDR3 protein: CASSDPGQGGTGELFF

J gene: TRBJ1-5
V gene: TRBV5-1
CDR3 protein: CASSSGQGVDQPQHF

J gene: TRBJ2-7
V gene: TRBV29-1
CDR3 protein: CSVEDRQTYEQYF

J gene: TRBJ2-7
V gene: TRBV14
CDR3 protein: CASSQEGRGSNYEQYF

J gene: TRBJ1-1
V gene: TRBV7-8
CDR3 protein: CASSFGELMNTEAFF

J gene: TRBJ1-2
V gene: TRBV9
CDR3 protein: CASSGGQLRINYGYTF

J gene: TRBJ2-1
V gene: TRBV7-9
CDR3 protein: CASSWGTGDNEQFF

J gene: TRBJ2-7
V gene: TRBV28
CDR3 protein: CASSLMGAQQYF

J gene: TRBJ2-7
V gene: TRBV18
CDR3 protein: CASSPGTTISYEQYF

J gene: TRBJ1-1
V gene: TRBV6-1
CDR3 protein: CASSEAEHLNTEAFF

J gene: TRBJ2-5
V gene: TRBV18
CDR3 protein: CASSPMGETQYF

J gene: TRBJ1-2
V gene: TRBV14
CDR3 protein: CASSQETGLRGYTF

J gene: TRBJ2-5
V gene: TRBV4-1
CDR3 protein: CASSQEWGTPQETQYF

J gene: TRBJ2-1
V gene: TRBV13
CDR3 protein: CASRRINRGNTNNEQFF

J gene: TRBJ2-3
V gene: TRBV7-9
CDR3 protein: CASSLSGEDTQYF

J gene: TRBJ2-5
V gene: TRBV5-6
CDR3 protein: CASSYRETQYF

J gene: TRBJ2-1
V gene: TRBV7-8
CDR3 protein: CASSLVGLDEQFF

J gene: TRBJ1-1
V gene: TRBV5-1
CDR3 protein: CASSLSGNTGTEAFF

J gene: TRBJ2-1
V gene: TRBV6-5
CDR3 protein: CASSYRSQPPYNEQFF

J gene: TRBJ2-7
V gene: TRBV7-9
CDR3 protein: CASDQDRGSEQYF

J gene: TRBJ2-7
V gene: TRBV9
CDR3 protein: CASSVEGGGIYEQYF

J gene: TRBJ2-3
V gene: TRBV9
CDR3 protein: CASSSPGRVSTDTQYF

J gene: TRBJ2-3
V gene: TRBV15
CDR3 protein: CATSSFSGGDTDTQYF

J gene: TRBJ2-1
V gene: TRBV28
CDR3 protein: CASRPFGGGDEQFF

J gene: TRBJ2-2
V gene: TRBV25-1
CDR3 protein: CASRLEAGELFF

J gene: TRBJ2-1
V gene: TRBV9
CDR3 protein: CASSVGLAGYEQFF

J gene: TRBJ1-5
V gene: TRBV7-8
CDR3 protein: CASSKGTATPNQPQHF